This entry lists 20 T cell receptor beta chains sequenced from one sample in a study of post-analysis software for immune sequencing data. Study observations and caveats: Included in a set of roughly five TRBV segments more frequent in patients than controls were TRBV5-6, TRBV5-1 and TRBV20-1.

Unique molecular identifiers tagged the TCR beta cDNA libraries. Each CDR3 protein is one row after TCRdb ran MiXCR on the PCR reads. This sample has about 820,000 distinct CDR3 sequences, with approximately 57% found just once. Antigens of these TCRs are unknown. Sequencing was done on a sample of blood. Every receptor here comes from a girl between 10 and 17 years old with multiple sclerosis.

J is TRBJ1-2 and V is TRBV6-1; D call uncertain. The V end was cut by 2 bases, the J end by 4 bases, with 8 bases between. The CDR3 is 13 residues long. Germline V lookup: CDR1 MNHNS, CDR2 SASEGT. In DNA, the CDR3 is TGTGCCAGCAGTGAATCTCGACTCTATGGCTACACCTTC. Its protein is CASSESRLYGYTF.

The rearrangement joins TRBV9 to TRBJ2-7, with a possible D match to TRBD2 (7 bases). CDR1 is SGDLS, CDR2 YYNGEE, per germline. The CDR3 runs to 16 residues. The V gene lost 0 bases and the J gene lost 5 bases, with 18 bases spanning the gap. CDR3 nucleotide sequence: TGTGCCAGCAGCGTAGGAGCCGGGGGGCGACGTAACGAGCAGTACTTC. Translating it yields CASSVGAGGRRNEQYF.

This clonotype has only a few counts. V gene TRBV4-1 combines with J gene TRBJ2-3; TRBD2 is a possible D gene (6 bases). In germline, CDR1 is MGHRA, CDR2 YSYEKL. This CDR3 contains 14 residues. Deletions cut 7 bases from V and 1 base from J, with 12 bases between. The CDR3 is CASTRLVGTDTQYF. The CDR3, as DNA: TGCGCCAGCACCCGACTAGTCGGCACAGATACGCAGTATTTT.

The gene calls are TRBV6-5 and TRBJ2-5, with 7 bases matching TRBD2. Germline V lookup: CDR1 MNHEY, CDR2 SVGAGI. The CDR3 loop spans 14 amino acids. The trim removed 6 bases at V and 3 bases at J, leaving 7 bases unmatched. Here the CDR3 reads CASRDSGSKETQYF. The CDR3 region has the DNA TGTGCCAGCAGAGATAGCGGGTCTAAAGAGACCCAGTACTTC.

As to this clonotype: The junction and the germline gene differ at one end; a read error may be behind it. The chain joins TRBV12-3 or TRBV12-4 to TRBJ2-3; tentatively, D is TRBD2 (6 bases). The CDR3 contains 17 residues. Written as DNA, the CDR3 is TGTGCCAGCAGTTTATTATTAGGCGGGGTCAGCACAGATGCGCAGTATTTT. It specifies CASSLLLGGVSTDAQYF.

The chain employs TRBV29-1 and TRBJ2-1; D gene ambiguous. The germline V gene encodes CDR1 SQVTM and CDR2 ANQGSEA. Trimming took off 2 bases at V and 4 bases at J, with 6 bases between the two ends. This CDR3 is 12 amino acids long. DNA of the CDR3: TGCAGCGTTGAATACCGATACAATGAGCAGTTCTTC. Protein product: CSVEYRYNEQFF.

The table lists this clonotype with a few counts. The chain is built from TRBV20-1 and TRBJ2-3, with unresolved D. Germline V CDR1 and CDR2: DFQATT, SNEGSKA (reference sequence). The CDR3 runs 15 residues. V gave up 6 bases and J gave up 6 bases, with 22 bases separating them. The CDR3 reads CSALKTSRYPDTQYF. As DNA, the CDR3 is TGCAGTGCCCTGAAGACGTCGAGGTACCCTGATACGCAGTATTTT.

This clonotype turned up a few times. The V call is TRBV29-1, the J call TRBJ2-7, with a tentative D call TRBD1 (5 bases). The CDR3 spans 12 residues. Germline loops: CDR1 SQVTM, CDR2 ANQGSEA. With 7 bases removed from V and 0 bases from J, the gap between germline ends came to 10 bases. This CDR3 is CSAIDSSYEQYF. In nucleotides, the CDR3 is TGCAGCGCCATTGACAGCTCCTACGAGCAGTACTTC.

This clonotype was counted between two and nine times. The V call is TRBV5-1, the J call TRBJ1-2, with 7 bases aligning to TRBD1. CDR3 length: 12 amino acids. V dropped 5 bases and J dropped 8; count of bases not matched to a gene: 6. The V gene's germline CDR1 is SGHRS and CDR2 YFSETQ. The CDR3 loop is CASSTDREGYTF. The CDR3 DNA reads as TGCGCCAGCAGTACTGACAGGGAGGGCTACACCTTC.

CDR3 protein: CSAQDAKPSSYEQYF. The CDR3 nucleotides are TGCAGTGCTCAGGACGCAAAGCCGAGCTCCTACGAGCAGTACTTC. V is TRBV20-1 and J is TRBJ2-7; no clear D gene. The germline V and J ends were trimmed by 5 bases and 0 bases, with 17 bases remaining between them. Germline CDR1 and CDR2: DFQATT and SNEGSKA (reference sequence). CDR3 length: 15 amino acids.

The chain recombines TRBV18 with TRBJ1-1; D gene uncertain. The germline gives CDR1 KGHSH, CDR2 LQKENI. CDR3 length equals 15 residues. Deletions cut 3 bases from V and 1 base from J, with 12 bases between. CDR3 bases: TGTGCCAGCTCACCTCGGGCCGACAAGAACACTGAAGCTTTCTTT. It yields the protein CASSPRADKNTEAFF.

V usage is TRBV6-5 and J usage is TRBJ2-3; D is uncertain. The V gene's germline CDR1 is MNHEY and CDR2 SVGAGI. CDR3 length equals 14 residues. V lost 8 bases to trimming and J lost 3 bases, with 15 bases between them. CDR3 bases: TGTGCCAGCCGAAACGCCCCAAGAACAGATACGCAGTATTTT. As protein: CASRNAPRTDTQYF.

This chain joins TRBV29-1 and TRBJ2-7; TRBD1 or TRBD2 may be the D gene (5 bases each). The CDR3 totals 14 residues. CDR1 SQVTM and CDR2 ANQGSEA come from the germline V gene. The V and J ends lost 6 bases and 2 bases respectively, with 17 bases between them. The CDR3 nucleotides read TGCAGCGTCGCTGACCGGGACCCTCCCTACGAGCAGTACTTC. This translates into CSVADRDPPYEQYF.

V and J are TRBV9 and TRBJ2-4; TRBD1 might be the D (7 bases). With the DNA end fitting TRBJ2-5 better, the J assignment may be wrong. CDR1 and CDR2 from the germline V gene are SGDLS and YYNGEE. The CDR3 is 17 amino acids. This chain's CDR3 is CASSVGRVWDRQETQYF. The CDR3 nucleotides are TGTGCCAGCAGCGTAGGGAGGGTTTGGGACAGACAAGAGACCCAGTACTTC.

This clonotype was seen repeatedly, ten times or more. The chain employs TRBV7-9 and TRBJ2-7; 8 positions match TRBD1. CDR1 and CDR2 from the germline V gene are SEHNR and FQNEAQ (reference sequence). The CDR3 length is 13 residues. The V gene end was trimmed by 6 bases and the J gene end by 5 bases; junction bases not matched to a gene: 6. CDR3 nucleotides: TGTGCCAGCAGACTTGGACAGGGCCACGAGCAGTACTTC. Translation gives CASRLGQGHEQYF.

This clonotype has more than one count but fewer than ten. This chain joins TRBV9 and TRBJ2-3; either TRBD1 or TRBD2 may supply D (5 bases each). V gave up 3 bases and J gave up 0 bases, with 11 bases separating them. There are 15 residues in the CDR3. Germline V lookup: CDR1 SGDLS, CDR2 YYNGEE. The CDR3, as DNA: TGTGCCAGCAGCGGAGGGGACCGGAGCACAGATACGCAGTATTTT. This codes for CASSGGDRSTDTQYF.

The genes are TRBV6-6 and TRBJ2-7; D possibly uses TRBD1 or TRBD2 (5 bases each). V lost 2 bases to trimming and J lost 0 bases, with 11 bases between them. The CDR3 totals 15 residues. Per the germline V gene, CDR1 is MNHNY and CDR2 is SVGAGI (reference sequence). CDR3 DNA sequence: TGTGCCAGCAGTTACCGAATAGGGACCTCCTACGAGCAGTACTTC. As protein: CASSYRIGTSYEQYF.

Comments on this clonotype: A read error may produce the germline difference seen at one junction end. The chain is built from TRBV2 and TRBJ2-1, with no clear D. Germline loops: CDR1 SNHLY, CDR2 FYNNEI. This CDR3 contains 11 residues. The CDR3 nucleotides are TGTGCCAGTAGTGTAAAGAGTGAGCAGTTCTTC. It encodes CASSVKSEQFF.

The gene calls are TRBV6-6 and TRBJ1-1; 8 bases align to TRBD1. V lost 5 bases and J lost 1; bases outside the gene matches: 6. In germline, CDR1 is MNHNY, CDR2 SVGAGI (reference sequence). The CDR3 loop spans 15 amino acids. The CDR3, as DNA: TGTGCCAGCAGTCCAGGGGGCGCGAAGAACACTGAAGCTTTCTTT. Protein product: CASSPGGAKNTEAFF.

The J gene is TRBJ2-5, the V gene TRBV7-3; D unresolved. CDR1 and CDR2 (germline): SGHTA, FQGTGA. V lost 6 bases to trimming and J lost 2 bases, with 10 bases between them. This CDR3 has 13 residues. CDR3 coding DNA: TGTGCCAGCAGTCCGGCGGATCAAGAGACCCAGTACTTC. Its translation: CASSPADQETQYF.